This entry lists 10 T cell receptor beta chains sequenced from one sample in a study of T cell responses to AZD1222 COVID-19 vaccine (dated by TCRdb to the early 2020s). In the paper's terms, the time point label means: baseline before first vaccination. The library was made by the immunoSEQ multiplex PCR assay. TCRdb mirrors the immuneACCESS table, restricted to in-frame sequences. Some clones are absent from its copies; in checked studies, under half trace to an unresolved V gene, and the reason for the others is unknown. A total of about 110,000 clones appear in this sample, about 90% of them only once. Jointly, the top ten make up just under 10% of the sample. The input for sequencing was peripheral blood, taken on day 0 of AZD1222 vaccination. Source of these receptors: an adult in good health.

The chain employs TRBV12-3 or TRBV12-4 and TRBJ1-2; D may be TRBD1 (6 bases). CDR3 length: 12 amino acids. Deletions cut 6 bases from V and 4 bases from J, with 9 bases between. The CDR3 region has the DNA TGTGCCAGCAGGACAGGAGGCTATGGCTACACCTTC. As protein: CASRTGGYGYTF.

CDR3 in amino acids: CATNDRFLNEQFF. CDR3 bases: TGTGCCACTAACGACAGGTTCTTGAATGAGCAGTTCTTC. V and J are TRBV19 and TRBJ2-1; possibly TRBD1 for D (6 bases). The V end lost 10 bases, the J end lost 7 bases, and 17 bases lay between the germline ends. The length of the CDR3 is 13 residues. CDR1 and CDR2 from the germline V gene are LNHDA and SQIVND (reference sequence).

CDR3 in DNA: TGCGCCAGCAGCTTGCAGGGGGCGACCTACGAGCAGTACTTC. It specifies CASSLQGATYEQYF. The chain has TRBV5-1 and TRBJ2-7, with TRBD1 identical over 8 bases. Germline V gene data show CDR1 as SGHRS and CDR2 as YFSETQ. J lost 2 bases, V lost 1 base, and 2 bases had no gene match. The CDR3 loop spans 14 amino acids.

The table lists this clone with a few counts. The chain has TRBV2 and TRBJ1-2; TRBD1 matches 8 bases. Germline V gene sequence: CDR1 SNHLY, CDR2 FYNNEI. The V and J ends lost 2 bases and 2 bases, in that order; junction bases with no gene match: 7. The CDR3 totals 16 residues. CDR3 DNA: TGTGCCAGCAGTGAACGGGGGACAGGTGCCAACTATGGCTACACCTTC. The encoded protein is CASSERGTGANYGYTF.

The chain uses TRBV18 and TRBJ2-5, with TRBD2 matching 7 bases. V dropped 2 bases and J dropped 4; count of bases not matched to a gene: 4. The CDR3 spans 14 residues. In germline, CDR1 is KGHSH, CDR2 LQKENI. CDR3 amino acids: CASSPGLVGETQYF. The CDR3 DNA follows: TGTGCCAGCTCACCAGGACTAGTAGGAGAGACCCAGTACTTC. The full variable domain, in which reference TRBV18 and TRBJ2-5 provide the parts outside the CDR3, is NAGVMQNPRHLVRRRGQEARLRCSPMKGHSHVYWYRQLPEEGLKFMVYLQKENIIDESGMPKERFSAEFPKEGPSILRIQQVVRGDSAAYFCASSPGLVGETQYFGPGTRLLVL.

The chain joins TRBV30 to TRBJ1-5; no clear D. Trimming took off 5 bases at V and 0 bases at J, with 17 bases between the two ends. Germline-derived CDR1 and CDR2 are GTSNPN and SVGIG (reference sequence). The CDR3 covers 16 residues. CDR3 nucleotide sequence: TGTGCCTGGGATCGGCAGGAACAATATAGCAATCAGCCCCAGCATTTT. Encoded protein: CAWDRQEQYSNQPQHF. Combining the CDR3 with reference TRBV30 and TRBJ1-5 gives the whole variable domain SQTIHQWPATLVQPVGSPLSLECTVEGTSNPNLYWYRQAAGRGLQLLFYSVGIGQISSEVPQNLSASRPQDRQFILSSKKLLLSDSGFYLCAWDRQEQYSNQPQHFGDGTRLSIL.

This clone was detected only a few times. The genes are TRBV20-1 and TRBJ1-2; maybe TRBD1 (5 bases). This CDR3 comprises 10 residues. Per germline, CDR1 DFQATT and CDR2 SNEGSKA (reference sequence). V lost 6 bases, J lost 7 bases, and 9 bases lay in between. The CDR3 coding sequence is TGCAGTGCCCCAGGGCTTGGCTACACCTTC. Encoded protein: CSAPGLGYTF.

Turning to this clone: The sample contains more than one DNA sequence encoding this CDR3. The rearrangement uses TRBV18 and TRBJ2-3; D unclear. The CDR3 runs 13 residues. V shed 3 bases and J shed 0 bases, with 4 bases lying between them. CDR1 and CDR2 from the germline V gene are KGHSH and LQKENI. The CDR3 region has the DNA TGTGCCAGCTCACCGCCTAGCACAGATACGCAGTATTTT. As protein: CASSPPSTDTQYF. The full variable domain, in which reference TRBV18 and TRBJ2-3 provide the parts outside the CDR3, is NAGVMQNPRHLVRRRGQEARLRCSPMKGHSHVYWYRQLPEEGLKFMVYLQKENIIDESGMPKERFSAEFPKEGPSILRIQQVVRGDSAAYFCASSPPSTDTQYFGPGTRLTVL.

This rearrangement joins TRBV28 to TRBJ1-2, with TRBD1 matching 10 bases. This CDR3 is built from 17 residues. V was pared by 4 bases and J by 3 bases, with 11 bases of the junction left unmatched. CDR1 is MDHEN and CDR2 is SYDVKM in the germline V gene. The CDR3 nucleotides read TGTGCCAGCAGTTCTCGCCTGACAGGGGGCTCAGACTATGGCTACACCTTC. Residues: CASSSRLTGGSDYGYTF.

The chain uses TRBV5-4 and TRBJ1-5; D not resolved. Trimming stripped 0 bases from V and 4 bases from J, with 17 bases between. The germline CDR1 and CDR2 sequences are SGHNT and YYREEE (reference sequence). The CDR3 has 17 residues. This CDR3 is CASSLGTPMGINQPQHF. DNA for the CDR3: TGTGCCAGCAGCTTGGGCACCCCCATGGGCATAAATCAGCCCCAGCATTTT. Full variable domain (remainder filled in from reference TRBV5-4 and TRBJ1-5): ETGVTQSPTHLIKTRGQQVTLRCSSQSGHNTVSWYQQALGQGPQFIFQYYREEENGRGNFPPRFSGLQFPNYSSELNVNALELDDSALYLCASSLGTPMGINQPQHFGDGTRLSIL.